Included here is one T cell receptor (beta chain) sequence, with context. The data are from a study of blood T cells in healthy people across ages. It was with a sample-barcoded 5' primer and a J-beta primer mix that a second PCR of about 7 to 12 cycles was run. Each cDNA was tagged by a template-switch adaptor containing 12 random nucleotides. TCRdb processed the 5' RACE reads anew with MiXCR; each CDR3 protein has one entry. Altogether 1.5 million to 2 million distinct CDR3 sequences are present, less than 50% being singletons, with the ten largest covering roughly 2%. The CDR3 runs to 15 residues. Germline V gene sequence: CDR1 SGHRS, CDR2 YFSETQ.

This TCR derives from a woman in her 40s in good health. Sequencing was performed on blood. This chain connects TRBV5-1 to TRBJ2-4; 8 bases are shared with TRBD1. With the DNA end fitting TRBJ2-7 better, the J assignment may be wrong. The CDR3 region has the DNA TGCGCCAGCAGCTTGGAGGGGACAGGATTGGTCGAGCAGTACTTC. It is translated as CASSLEGTGLVEQYF.